This T cell receptor (beta chain) is from a study of identical twins' blood T cells. Notes on the study in general: V gene usage reportedly matched far better within twin pairs than unrelated donors.

A previously described protocol, modified, built RNA-based TCR cDNA libraries. Each TCR cDNA library carried sample-specific barcodes on both ends. Via MiXCR, TCRdb re-called the 5' RACE reads, giving one row per CDR3 protein. The sample lists 350,000 to 400,000 distinct CDR3 sequences; roughly 28% were seen once. This clonotype was seen only a few times. The target antigen is unknown. The sample consisted of PBMCs. This TCR was sampled from a woman aged 18 to 55 in good health.

In DNA form, the CDR3 reads TGTGCCAGCAGTTACTCTCAGGGGGCGGCTAGCACAGATACGCAGTATTTT. Its protein product is CASSYSQGAASTDTQYF. The J gene is TRBJ2-3, the V gene TRBV6-5; 8 bases map to TRBD1. The CDR3 is 17 residues long. Germline CDR1 is MNHEY and CDR2 is SVGAGI. V was pared by 0 bases and J by 0 bases, with 5 bases of the junction left unmatched.